This T cell receptor (beta chain) was obtained from a study of OX40 agonist ivuxolimab in advanced cancers. Trimming pared 2 bases from V and 5 bases from J, leaving 16 bases between. The germline V gene has CDR1 MNHEY and CDR2 SVGAGI. The CDR3 length is 15 residues. Generated by immunoSEQ multiplex PCR, the TCRdb table keeps only in-frame clones and is missing some. The sample lists about 62,000 clones, 79% occurring once. The chain carries TRBV6-5 and TRBJ2-7; D possibly corresponds to TRBD2 (6 bases). The source is an adult with an advanced solid tumor such as melanoma, head and neck, liver or kidney cancer. The starting material was CD4+ or CD8+ T cells sorted from blood, obtained in a trial of the OX40 agonist ivuxolimab. The CDR3 here is CASSYGRNPSHEQYF. CDR3 coding DNA: TGTGCCAGCAGTTACGGGAGGAATCCTTCCCACGAGCAGTACTTC.